The sample holds many counts of the clone carrying this T cell receptor beta chain. Looked up from germline, CDR1 is SNHLY and CDR2 is FYNNEI. This CDR3 is 17 amino acids long. Germline trimming cut 5 bases from V and 0 bases from J; bases unmatched to any gene: 4. All patients reached thyroid surgery having received no treatment beforehand. This record comes from a study of metastatic and nonmetastatic thyroid tumors. In the authors' methods: Differences in CDR3 between clinicopathological groups were drawn on to build a classifier intended to discriminate distant-metastatic papillary thyroid cancer patients. With MiXCR, TCRdb reprocessed the PCR reads. The V and J calls were not made by the authors but by TCRdb's processing. Of about 82,000 clones listed, around 13% were seen once; the top ten hold more than 7%.

The sample was tumor tissue. This clonotype originated in a female donor with papillary thyroid cancer or a benign thyroid nodule (not recorded which). Some clones in this sample may be carry-over from other donors' samples. The J gene is TRBJ2-2, the V gene TRBV2; 12 bases fit TRBD2. The CDR3 nucleotides read TGTGCCAGCAGTTTGGCTAGCGGGAGGGCGAACACCGGGGAGCTGTTTTTT. This translates into CASSLASGRANTGELFF.